Included here is one T cell receptor (beta chain) sequence, with context. Its specific antigen is unknown. Base qualities are not recorded, but no much larger clone differs from it by a single base. The data belong to a study of blood T cell repertoires in COVID-19 (TCRdb year 2020). About the investigation overall: The collaborator samples originated in the United States, Italy and Spain and spanned the acute and convalescent phases of COVID-19. The material from the prospective study consisted of cDNA or gDNA derived from T cells, B-cell-depleted T cells, or PBMCs. Deeply sampled blood TCRbeta repertoires from subjects exposed to, actively infected with, or recovered from COVID-19 were included in the dataset. The repertoires were released in a freely available public database meant as a resource for research on the immune response to SARS-CoV-2. The samples were drawn from two sources: the first 160 participants of the ongoing ImmuneRACE study, and 1,254 subjects contributed by 6 global collaborators. The sample metadata nearly always contained a de-identified subject ID, COVID-19 status, age in years and sex. HLA class I and class II types, where available, came from metadata supplied by the sample provider rather than from assay-based typing. Study-wide conclusions, independent of this receptor: The amount of clinical and demographic metadata varied by source and participant and was provided uncurated.

TCRbeta CDR3 regions were amplified from genomic DNA by means of the immunoSEQ Assay, a bias-controlled multiplex PCR. Under the source paper's analysis protocol: The number of nucleated cells in each sample was estimated from the amplification of reference gene primers within the assay. To quantify the absolute abundance of each unique TCRbeta CDR3 rearrangement, sequence reads were collapsed and filtered. For each sample, productive Simpson clonality was calculated as the square root of Simpson's diversity index across productive rearrangements. Drawn from immuneACCESS, this table holds only the in-frame rearrangements with V and J called that TCRdb kept. Clones are partly lost; checked studies trace under half to an unresolved V gene and leave the rest unexplained. V and J calls and clone size are copied from that table; D and trimming were computed from the DNA. For this sample there are about 140,000 clones; more than 80% appear just once. The ten largest clones represent about 10% of the sample.

Trimming takes 3 bases off V and 2 bases off J; junction bases not matched to a gene: 10. Counted from cysteine to phenylalanine, this CDR3 has 16 amino acids. The read is trimmed to its CDR3 DNA, 48 bases read in frame from base 1. The germline V gene (reference sequence) gives CDR1 as MNHEY and CDR2 as SMNVEV. Each collaborating institution followed its own protocols to collect whole blood in K2EDTA tubes. Collaborator samples were shipped for TCRbeta analysis as frozen whole blood, isolated PBMCs, or DNA extracted from either sample type. This receptor was identified in an elderly woman with acute or convalescent COVID-19. The sequencing input was peripheral blood. This sequence uses TRBV27 and TRBJ2-7, and TRBD1 aligns with 7 junction nucleotides. DNA sequence: TGTGCCAGCAGTTTCCAGGGGGAAGCCTATGCCTACGAGCAGTACTTC. Its translation reads: CASSFQGEAYAYEQYF.